These 11 T cell receptor beta chains share one sample of origin, sequenced in a study of T-cell reconstitution after alpha-beta-depleted transplantation in children. Unique molecular identifiers tagged the TCRbeta library. TCRdb reprocessed the PCR reads via MiXCR and lists one record per CDR3 protein. The repertoire includes around 340,000 distinct CDR3 sequences, 13% of them detected once, and approximately 4.2% sits in the top ten. The sequencing used PBMCs, collected from the stem cell graft. The receptors stem from a human donor who donated a stem cell graft to a child with Fanconi anemia.

The gene calls are TRBV11-3 and TRBJ2-3, with D possibly matching TRBD2 (7 bases). The CDR3 is made up of 16 amino acids. The V gene's germline CDR1 is SGHNT and CDR2 YENEEA. Between the trimmed V and J ends, which lost 3 bases and 2 bases, there was a span of 15 bases. CDR3 coding DNA: TGTGCCAGCAGCTTTGGAGGGGGGGCCCTCACAGATACGCAGTATTTT. Its protein is CASSFGGGALTDTQYF.

This clonotype was picked up a small number of times. The chain has TRBV30 and TRBJ1-1; D perhaps matches TRBD1 (6 bases). Trimming removed 0 bases at V and 8 bases at J, with 19 bases between. The CDR3 runs 15 residues. Germline CDR1 GTSNPN, CDR2 SVGIG (reference sequence). The CDR3 loop reads CAWSVIGGLRDEAFF. The CDR3 DNA reads as TGTGCCTGGAGTGTTATCGGGGGGCTTAGGGACGAAGCTTTCTTT.

This clonotype was found a few times. The chain employs TRBV12-3 or TRBV12-4 and TRBJ2-7; 12 bases line up with TRBD1. The CDR3 runs 14 residues. The J segment lost 6 bases and the V segment lost 6 bases, leaving 6 bases of the junction unmatched. Here the CDR3 DNA reads TGTGCCAGCAGCCCCGGGACAGGGGGCTTCGAGCAGTACGTC. Translating it yields CASSPGTGGFEQYV.

This clonotype came up a few times. This chain joins TRBV5-1 and TRBJ2-3; TRBD2 matches at 11 bases. Germline V gene data show CDR1 as SGHRS and CDR2 as YFSETQ. V was pared by 0 bases and J by 5 bases, with 8 bases of the junction left unmatched. The CDR3 is 17 residues long. CDR3 coding DNA: TGCGCCAGCAGCTTGGAGGCTAGCGGGGGGTCAGTAGATACGCAGTATTTT. This sequence encodes CASSLEASGGSVDTQYF.

The chain has TRBV24-1 and TRBJ2-3; 7 bases align to TRBD1. The CDR3 covers 16 residues. Germline lookup yields CDR1 KGHDR and CDR2 SFDVKD. V trimming: 3 bases; J trimming: 0 bases; junction bases outside the gene matches: 5. Written as DNA, the CDR3 is TGTGCCACCAGTGATGCCGGGACAGACAGCACAGATACGCAGTATTTT. Translation gives CATSDAGTDSTDTQYF.

This clonotype was observed a handful of times. The chain recombines TRBV7-2 with TRBJ2-3, with D possibly matching TRBD2 (5 bases). This CDR3 has 14 amino acids. Germline V CDR1 and CDR2: SGHTA, FQGNSA. The V gene lost 1 base and the J gene lost 7 bases, with 12 bases spanning the gap. The CDR3 spells CASSLVFEGNTQYF. As DNA, the CDR3 is TGTGCCAGCAGCTTAGTTTTTGAGGGTAATACGCAGTATTTT.

This clonotype showed up many times. The chain joins TRBV29-1 to TRBJ1-1; no clear D gene. Trimming stripped 7 bases from V and 0 bases from J, with 18 bases between. This CDR3 contains 15 residues. Germline CDR1 is SQVTM and CDR2 is ANQGSEA. CDR3 in amino acids: CSGAPGWGMNTEAFF. The CDR3, as DNA: TGCAGCGGGGCACCCGGGTGGGGAATGAACACTGAAGCTTTCTTT.

This clonotype was recorded many times. The rearrangement uses TRBV18 and TRBJ2-7; D might be TRBD1 or TRBD2, each matching 5 bases. Trimming left V 3 bases short and J 1 base short, with 7 bases between. Germline CDR1 reads KGHSH; CDR2 reads LQKENI. The CDR3 has 13 amino acids. The CDR3 region has the DNA TGTGCCAGCTCACCGGGGGTTTCCTACGAGCAGTACTTC. As protein: CASSPGVSYEQYF.

The chain couples TRBV7-9 to TRBJ1-1; no reliable D call. The length of the CDR3 is 14 residues. V lost 4 bases to trimming and J lost 1 base, with 10 bases between them. Germline CDR1 reads SEHNR; CDR2 reads FQNEAQ (reference sequence). The chain's CDR3 is CASSSGRGNTEAFF. The CDR3 DNA is TGTGCCAGCAGCTCCGGACGGGGGAACACTGAAGCTTTCTTT.

This clonotype was counted between two and nine times. The chain employs TRBV20-1 and TRBJ2-3; 12 bases align to TRBD2. Trimming at V came to 4 bases and at J to 2 bases, leaving 4 bases not matched to a gene. The CDR3 sequence is 15 residues long. Germline lookup yields CDR1 DFQATT and CDR2 SNEGSKA (reference sequence). The CDR3 DNA reads TGCAGTGCTATCGGACTAGCGGGGACCACAGATACGCAGTATTTT. Translating gives CSAIGLAGTTDTQYF.

This chain links TRBV30 with TRBJ1-2, with 7 bases matching TRBD1. Germline V gene sequence: CDR1 GTSNPN, CDR2 SVGIG (reference sequence). J was trimmed by 0 bases and V by 4 bases; bases with no gene match: 8. This CDR3 has 15 amino acids. The CDR3 DNA is TGTGCCTGGAATGGCAGGGGGGAAGCTAACTATGGCTACACCTTC. Translating it yields CAWNGRGEANYGYTF.